Included here is one TCR beta chain sequence, with context. Its matching antigen is unknown. When sampled, the donors appeared nominally healthy, though they likely had unrecorded immune exposures. PCR involved 60 Vbeta and 13 Jbeta primers. TCRdb keeps only in-frame clones here, not all; method: immunoSEQ multiplex PCR. The data hold some 180,000 clones, with 70% to 85% observed a single time. Germline CDR1 is LGHNT and CDR2 is FRNRAP. The CDR3 totals 17 residues. V lost 1 base and J lost 4, with 17 bases in between. The data originate from a study of cytomegalovirus exposure and HLA in healthy donors. General study results and limits: Diagnosis of cytomegalovirus status made by the classifier reportedly showed high specificity and sensitivity. Per a prior analysis, the majority of TCR beta V segments were productive roughly 87% or roughly 30% of the time.

V and J are TRBV12-5 and TRBJ1-5; maybe TRBD1 (6 bases). Sequenced sample: PBMCs. This receptor was taken from a woman aged 55-70 years in good health and CMV-seropositive. The CDR3 sequence is CASGLAEGGSANQPQHF. The CDR3 nucleotides read TGTGCTAGTGGTTTGGCCGAGGGGGGGAGCGCAAATCAGCCCCAGCATTTT.